The present T cell receptor beta chain was sequenced within a study of STAT3 mutations in large granular lymphocyte leukemia. Whole-study context: Over half of T-LGLL patients had one or more immunosuppressive regimens.

As for this clone: Its antigen is currently unknown.

Study-wide findings and caveats: Every T-LGLL patient had at least one immunodominant TCRbeta clonotype.

Only in-frame clones appear in the TCRdb table, and some are missing; sequencing was by immunoSEQ multiplex PCR. The sample records approximately 13,000 clones, 90% being singletons. The ends lost 0 bases at V and 4 bases at J; junction bases unmatched: 3. Germline V gives CDR1 SGHNT, CDR2 YYREEE (reference sequence). The CDR3 consists of 15 residues. The chain combines TRBV5-4 with TRBJ2-1, with 8 positions matching TRBD2. The source of this sequence is a man aged 35 to 55 with T-cell large granular lymphocyte leukemia. Some clones in this sample may be carry-over from other donors' samples. What was sequenced was peripheral blood mononuclear cells. This CDR3 reads CASSLDSGAYNEQFF. CDR3 nucleotides: TGTGCCAGCAGCTTGGATAGCGGGGCGTACAATGAGCAGTTCTTC.